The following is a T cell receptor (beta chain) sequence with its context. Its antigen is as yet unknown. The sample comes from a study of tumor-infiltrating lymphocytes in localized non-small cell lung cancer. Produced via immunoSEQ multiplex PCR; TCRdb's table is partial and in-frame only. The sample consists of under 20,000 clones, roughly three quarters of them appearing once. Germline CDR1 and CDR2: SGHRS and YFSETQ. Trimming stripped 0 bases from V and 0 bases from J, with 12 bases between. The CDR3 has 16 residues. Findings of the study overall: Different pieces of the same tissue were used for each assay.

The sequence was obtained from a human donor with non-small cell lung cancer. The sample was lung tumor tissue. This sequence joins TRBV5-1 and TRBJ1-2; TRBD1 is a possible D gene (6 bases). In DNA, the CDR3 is TGCGCCAGCAGCTTGGATGGGGACACCGCTAACTATGGCTACACCTTC. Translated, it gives CASSLDGDTANYGYTF.